The rows below give T cell receptor beta chains drawn from one sample of a study of siplizumab effects on memory and regulatory T cells. Using immunoSEQ multiplex PCR, the repertoire was profiled, and TCRdb retains in-frame clones only, with some absent. The table includes approximately 120,000 clones, about 93% detected once. The material sequenced was non-Treg CD4+ T cells sorted from blood. All receptors come from a human donor in good health. Both conserved end residues are part of each CDR3. Fields, in order: V gene, J gene, D gene, clone size, CDR3 protein, CDR3 DNA. A D gene is named only where the DNA matches it firmly. Only part of the rows carry a size: once, few, many, or a class if the clone is expanded.

V: TRBV2; J: TRBJ2-5; D: NA; size: NA; CDR3: CASAYQETQYF; DNA: TGTGCCAGCGCCTACCAAGAGACCCAGTACTTC
V: TRBV6-5; J: TRBJ2-2; D: NA; size: NA; CDR3: CASTLAPSRELFF; DNA: TGTGCCAGCACCCTGGCCCCGAGCAGGGAGCTGTTTTTT
V: TRBV5-1; J: TRBJ2-7; D: TRBD1; size: few; CDR3: CASSSGTGSSEQYF; DNA: TGCGCCAGCAGCTCCGGGACAGGGTCTAGCGAGCAGTACTTC
V: TRBV5-4; J: TRBJ2-3; D: NA; size: NA; CDR3: CASAWKGLDTQYF; DNA: TGTGCCAGCGCCTGGAAGGGCTTAGATACGCAGTATTTT
V: TRBV6-4; J: TRBJ2-1; D: NA; size: NA; CDR3: CASSDHLWGEQFF; DNA: TGTGCCAGCAGTGACCATCTTTGGGGTGAGCAGTTCTTC
V: TRBV18; J: TRBJ1-5; D: NA; size: NA; CDR3: CASSPSDSNQPQHF; DNA: TGTGCCAGCTCACCGTCGGACAGCAATCAGCCCCAGCATTTT
V: TRBV6-5; J: TRBJ2-7; D: TRBD2; size: NA; CDR3: CASTGGKSEQYF; DNA: TGTGCCAGCACGGGGGGGAAGTCCGAGCAGTACTTC
V: TRBV7-2; J: TRBJ1-1; D: TRBD1; size: once; CDR3: CASSLGQQGWNTEAFF; DNA: TGTGCCAGCAGCTTAGGTCAACAGGGGTGGAACACTGAAGCTTTCTTT
V: TRBV9; J: TRBJ2-7; D: TRBD1; size: NA; CDR3: CASSPRPPGQGAYEQYF; DNA: TGTGCCAGCAGCCCGAGGCCCCCGGGACAGGGGGCCTACGAGCAGTACTTC
V: TRBV28; J: TRBJ2-7; D: NA; size: once; CDR3: CASIGQGSYEQYF; DNA: TGTGCCAGCATTGGGCAGGGAAGCTACGAGCAGTACTTC
V: TRBV6-1; J: TRBJ1-5; D: TRBD1; size: NA; CDR3: CASSGGTVNQPQHF; DNA: TGTGCCAGCAGTGGAGGGACAGTCAATCAGCCCCAGCATTTT
V: TRBV19; J: TRBJ2-7; D: NA; size: NA; CDR3: CATPNNEQYF; DNA: TGTGCCACCCCTAATAACGAGCAGTACTTC
V: TRBV7-2; J: TRBJ2-3; D: NA; size: NA; CDR3: CASTLLGGASTDTQYF; DNA: TGTGCCAGCACCCTACTGGGGGGAGCTAGCACAGATACGCAGTATTTT
V: TRBV2; J: TRBJ2-4; D: NA; size: NA; CDR3: CASSDLVDIQYF; DNA: TGTGCCAGCAGTGATTTGGTGGACATTCAGTACTTC
V: TRBV28; J: TRBJ1-2; D: NA; size: NA; CDR3: CASSYLGANYGYTF; DNA: TGTGCCAGCAGTTACCTAGGGGCTAACTATGGCTACACCTTC
V: TRBV7-7; J: TRBJ1-1; D: NA; size: NA; CDR3: CASSRDWNTEAFF; DNA: TGTGCCAGCAGCCGGGACTGGAACACTGAAGCTTTCTTT
V: TRBV2; J: TRBJ1-3; D: NA; size: NA; CDR3: CASSVGSSGNTIYF; DNA: TGTGCCAGCAGTGTTGGGAGCTCTGGAAACACCATATATTTT
V: TRBV7-2; J: TRBJ1-4; D: NA; size: NA; CDR3: CASSTGPFLSEKLFF; DNA: TGTGCCAGCAGCACCGGACCGTTTTTAAGTGAAAAACTGTTTTTT
V: TRBV10-1; J: TRBJ1-2; D: NA; size: few; CDR3: CATSEGNYGYTF; DNA: TGCGCCACCTCGGAGGGAAACTATGGCTACACCTTC
V: TRBV18; J: TRBJ2-1; D: NA; size: NA; CDR3: CASSPVVGYNEQFF; DNA: TGTGCCAGCTCACCGGTCGTCGGCTACAATGAGCAGTTCTTC
V: TRBV19; J: TRBJ2-5; D: TRBD2; size: NA; CDR3: CASREGLAGGKETQYF; DNA: TGTGCCAGTAGAGAGGGGCTAGCGGGCGGAAAAGAGACCCAGTACTTC
V: TRBV19; J: TRBJ1-2; D: NA; size: NA; CDR3: CASSIAGEGTYRSNYGYTF; DNA: TGTGCCAGTAGTATTGCAGGGGAAGGGACTTACCGTTCAAACTATGGCTACACCTTC
V: TRBV10-3; J: TRBJ1-2; D: NA; size: NA; CDR3: CAISEWEGSDYGYTF; DNA: TGTGCCATCAGTGAGTGGGAGGGTAGCGACTATGGCTACACCTTC
V: TRBV5-8; J: TRBJ2-5; D: TRBD1; size: NA; CDR3: CASSLTGTEETQYF; DNA: TGTGCCAGCAGCTTGACCGGGACAGAAGAGACCCAGTACTTC
V: TRBV11-2; J: TRBJ1-6; D: TRBD1; size: once; CDR3: CASSFRRDRGNSPLHF; DNA: TGTGCCAGCAGCTTCCGCCGGGACAGGGGGAATTCACCCCTCCACTTT
V: TRBV18; J: TRBJ1-1; D: NA; size: NA; CDR3: CASSSGMDTEAFF; DNA: TGTGCCAGCTCATCCGGGATGGACACTGAAGCTTTCTTT
V: TRBV6-6; J: TRBJ1-2; D: TRBD1; size: NA; CDR3: CASRLGQAYGYTF; DNA: TGTGCCAGCAGACTGGGACAGGCCTATGGCTACACCTTC
V: TRBV20-1; J: TRBJ2-1; D: NA; size: NA; CDR3: CSARTPGEQFF; DNA: TGCAGTGCTAGGACCCCGGGTGAGCAGTTCTTC
V: TRBV10-3; J: TRBJ1-2; D: NA; size: NA; CDR3: CAISEGLTLSYGYTF; DNA: TGTGCCATCAGTGAAGGTCTCACCCTAAGCTATGGCTACACCTTC
V: TRBV6-5; J: TRBJ1-1; D: NA; size: NA; CDR3: CATNLRGTEAFF; DNA: TGTGCCACCAACCTAAGGGGTACTGAAGCTTTCTTT
V: TRBV6-7; J: TRBJ2-2; D: TRBD2; size: once; CDR3: CASSYAQRGGVSGELFF; DNA: TGTGCCAGCAGTTACGCACAGCGGGGGGGCGTTTCCGGGGAGCTGTTTTTT
V: TRBV7-2; J: TRBJ2-4; D: TRBD2; size: NA; CDR3: CASSLVGTSGTFAKNIQYF; DNA: TGTGCCAGCAGCTTAGTCGGGACTAGCGGAACCTTCGCCAAAAACATTCAGTACTTC
V: TRBV19; J: TRBJ2-2; D: NA; size: NA; CDR3: CASSIVSGGNGELFF; DNA: TGTGCCAGTAGTATAGTATCCGGGGGTAACGGGGAGCTGTTTTTT
V: TRBV19; J: TRBJ1-5; D: TRBD1; size: NA; CDR3: CASTETGYNQPQHF; DNA: TGTGCCAGTACTGAGACAGGGTACAATCAGCCCCAGCATTTT
V: TRBV11-2; J: TRBJ2-5; D: NA; size: NA; CDR3: CASSLYGGGPETQYF; DNA: TGTGCCAGCAGCTTGTATGGGGGCGGTCCTGAGACCCAGTACTTC
V: TRBV15; J: TRBJ2-3; D: TRBD2; size: NA; CDR3: CATSMIILGGTDTQYF; DNA: TGTGCCACCAGTATGATAATATTGGGGGGGACAGATACGCAGTATTTT
V: TRBV5-1; J: TRBJ2-3; D: TRBD1; size: NA; CDR3: CASSPGQGADTQYF; DNA: TGCGCCAGCAGCCCAGGACAGGGGGCAGATACGCAGTATTTT
V: TRBV5-4; J: TRBJ2-1; D: TRBD1; size: NA; CDR3: CASSLGTANNEQFF; DNA: TGTGCCAGCAGCTTAGGGACAGCTAACAATGAGCAGTTCTTC
V: TRBV2; J: TRBJ2-1; D: NA; size: NA; CDR3: CASSLLGSSSYNEQFF; DNA: TGTGCCAGCAGTCTCCTCGGCAGCAGCTCCTACAATGAGCAGTTCTTC
V: TRBV5-1; J: TRBJ1-2; D: TRBD1; size: NA; CDR3: CASSLFRDSPEGYTF; DNA: TGCGCCAGCAGCCTGTTCCGGGACAGCCCCGAGGGCTACACCTTC
V: TRBV5-4; J: TRBJ2-3; D: TRBD2; size: NA; CDR3: CASDDSGGAADTQYF; DNA: TGTGCCAGCGACGATAGCGGGGGGGCAGCAGATACGCAGTATTTT
V: TRBV6-1; J: TRBJ2-7; D: TRBD1; size: NA; CDR3: CASSDVGQGTYEQYF; DNA: TGTGCCAGCAGTGACGTGGGACAGGGGACCTACGAGCAGTACTTC
V: TRBV11-1; J: TRBJ2-3; D: NA; size: NA; CDR3: CASSLDTSDTQYF; DNA: TGTGCCAGCAGCTTAGACACTAGTGATACGCAGTATTTT
V: TRBV6-1; J: TRBJ1-5; D: NA; size: NA; CDR3: CASTPQRNQPQHF; DNA: TGTGCCAGCACTCCACAGCGCAATCAGCCCCAGCATTTT
V: TRBV5-1; J: TRBJ1-6; D: NA; size: NA; CDR3: CASSLSGYSPLHF; DNA: TGCGCCAGCAGCTTGTCGGGGTATTCACCCCTCCACTTT
V: TRBV4-2; J: TRBJ2-5; D: NA; size: few; CDR3: CASSKGASRETQYF; DNA: TGTGCCAGCAGCAAAGGGGCATCACGAGAGACCCAGTACTTC
V: TRBV4-3; J: TRBJ2-5; D: TRBD1; size: NA; CDR3: CASSQGEGGKQYF; DNA: TGCGCCAGCAGCCAAGGGGAAGGGGGCAAGCAGTACTTC
V: TRBV5-1; J: TRBJ2-5; D: NA; size: NA; CDR3: CASSRQETQYF; DNA: TGCGCCAGCAGCCGACAAGAGACCCAGTACTTC
V: TRBV27; J: TRBJ1-2; D: NA; size: few; CDR3: CASSFRQGQPYGYTF; DNA: TGTGCCAGCAGTTTCCGGCAAGGGCAACCGTATGGCTACACCTTC
V: TRBV7-6; J: TRBJ2-3; D: NA; size: NA; CDR3: CASSLGIGADTQYF; DNA: TGTGCCAGCAGCTTAGGGATAGGGGCGGATACGCAGTATTTT
V: TRBV14; J: TRBJ2-3; D: TRBD2; size: NA; CDR3: CASSHQLAGGPVDTQYF; DNA: TGTGCCAGCAGCCACCAACTAGCGGGGGGGCCGGTAGATACGCAGTATTTT
V: TRBV5-4; J: TRBJ2-5; D: TRBD2; size: NA; CDR3: CASSPLTSGGQETQYF; DNA: TGTGCCAGCAGCCCGTTGACTAGCGGGGGCCAAGAGACCCAGTACTTC
V: TRBV29-1; J: TRBJ2-3; D: TRBD2; size: once; CDR3: CSVEDRTSGGRDTQYF; DNA: TGCAGCGTTGAAGATCGAACTAGCGGGGGCAGGGATACGCAGTATTTT
V: TRBV7-2; J: TRBJ2-5; D: NA; size: NA; CDR3: CASSLARIQETQYF; DNA: TGTGCCAGCAGCTTAGCACGGATCCAAGAGACCCAGTACTTC
V: TRBV2; J: TRBJ1-6; D: NA; size: NA; CDR3: CASSEAPRNPLHF; DNA: TGTGCCAGCAGTGAAGCCCCAAGAAATCCCCTCCACTTT